One sample yielded the 24 T cell receptor beta chains listed below, sequenced in a study of spatial heterogeneity in lung cancer. TCRdb recomputed calls from the 5' RACE reads with MiXCR, one row per CDR3 protein. The data show roughly 110,000 distinct CDR3 sequences, 10% to 14% seen once. Time point specified: blood at routine non-recurrence follow-up after resection. Sequenced material: PBMCs, taken at follow-up. The source of these receptors is a female donor with early-stage non-small cell lung cancer.

This clonotype was seen more than once but under ten times. J is TRBJ1-1 and V is TRBV12-3 or TRBV12-4; perhaps TRBD1 as D (6 bases). The CDR3 totals 13 residues. Trimming shortened V by 3 bases and J by 10 bases, and 15 bases separated the two germline ends. CDR3 DNA: TGTGCCAGCAGTTTGGGGGAGTACAGGGCAGCTTTCTTT. As protein: CASSLGEYRAAFF.

This clonotype was seen only a few times. The V and J genes are TRBV24-1 and TRBJ1-5; D is unresolved. The CDR3 has 15 residues. Trimming stripped 4 bases from V and 2 bases from J, with 11 bases between. Germline CDR1 is KGHDR and CDR2 is SFDVKD. CDR3 nucleotides: TGTGCCACCAGTGACAGCTCCGGGGGCAATCAGCCCCAGCATTTT. Residues: CATSDSSGGNQPQHF.

This clonotype showed up many times. The rearrangement links TRBV23-1 to TRBJ2-7; D not resolved. TRBV23-1 is classed as an ORF, of uncertain function. Trimming removed 3 bases from V and 6 bases from J, with 6 bases in between. The length of the CDR3 is 11 residues. CDR3 in DNA: TGCGCCAGCAGTCACGATCTCGAGCAGTACGTC. Its protein product is CASSHDLEQYV.

V gene TRBV20-1 combines with J gene TRBJ1-2; the match to TRBD1 covers 9 bases. The ends lost 1 base at V and 4 bases at J; junction bases unmatched: 7. Germline V lookup: CDR1 DFQATT, CDR2 SNEGSKA (reference sequence). This CDR3 spans 15 amino acids. The CDR3 DNA follows: TGCAGTGCTAGAGCCCGGGACAGGGCGGCCTATGGCTACACCTTC. This codes for CSARARDRAAYGYTF.

The V call is TRBV6-5, the J call TRBJ1-6, with D perhaps matching TRBD1 (6 bases). CDR1 is MNHEY, CDR2 SVGAGI, per germline. V lost 6 bases and J 9 bases, leaving 12 bases between the germline ends. This CDR3 is 13 amino acids long. The CDR3 region is CASSQQGPSPLHF. DNA of the CDR3: TGTGCCAGCAGCCAACAGGGTCCTTCACCCCTCCACTTT.

In its sample, this clonotype was seen a few times. The gene calls are TRBV7-9 and TRBJ2-5, with D uncertain. V was cut by 8 bases and J by 3 bases, with 13 bases left in between. The length of the CDR3 is 13 residues. CDR1 SEHNR and CDR2 FQNEAQ come from the germline V gene (reference sequence). CDR3 sequence (DNA): TGTGCCAGCGTGCTACTGGAAAAAGAGACCCAGTACTTC. As protein: CASVLLEKETQYF.

This clonotype was counted at least ten times. The genes are TRBV9 and TRBJ2-3, with 14 nucleotides matching TRBD2. V lost 3 bases and J lost 7; bases outside the gene matches: 7. The CDR3 contains 16 residues. Germline assignment: CDR1 SGDLS and CDR2 YYNGEE. CDR3 protein: CASSGGGTSGRNTQYF. The CDR3 DNA sequence: TGTGCCAGCAGCGGAGGAGGGACTAGCGGGAGAAATACGCAGTATTTT. The full variable domain, in which reference TRBV9 and TRBJ2-3 provide the parts outside the CDR3, is DSGVTQTPKHLITATGQRVTLRCSPRSGDLSVYWYQQSLDQGLQFLIQYYNGEERAKGNILERFSAQQFPDLHSELNLSSLELGDSALYFCASSGGGTSGRNTQYFGPGTRLTVL.

Ten or more counts support this clonotype. This chain links TRBV24-1 with TRBJ2-1; 7 bases are a match to TRBD2. J lost 8 bases, V lost 3 bases, and 12 bases had no gene match. The CDR3 covers 16 residues. Germline CDR1 KGHDR, CDR2 SFDVKD. The CDR3 spells CATSDALGGSWYEQFF. In DNA, the CDR3 is TGTGCCACCAGTGATGCCTTAGGCGGGAGTTGGTATGAGCAGTTCTTC.

This clonotype was counted at least ten times. The chain has TRBV10-3 and TRBJ1-1; D ambiguous. V was pared by 0 bases and J by 4 bases, with 12 bases between. The CDR3 sequence is 15 residues long. CDR1 and CDR2 (germline): ENHRY, SYGVKD. CDR3 nucleotides: TGTGCCATCAGTGAGTCGACGGTGCGGGGCACTGAAGCTTTCTTT. It encodes CAISESTVRGTEAFF.

This clonotype was counted ten times or more. The chain uses TRBV30 and TRBJ2-3; D is unclear. The length of the CDR3 is 12 residues. Trimming stripped 4 bases from V and 1 base from J, with 6 bases between. CDR1 and CDR2 (germline): GTSNPN, SVGIG (reference sequence). CDR3 DNA: TGTGCCTGGACTAGAGGCACAGATACGCAGTATTTT. Amino acids: CAWTRGTDTQYF.

The chain uses TRBV7-9 and TRBJ2-2; 8 bases map to TRBD1. The germline V gene has CDR1 SEHNR and CDR2 FQNEAQ (reference sequence). The ends lost 6 bases at V and 7 bases at J; junction bases unmatched: 7. The CDR3 extends over 14 amino acids. As DNA, the CDR3 is TGTGCCAGCAGGCCGACAGGGGACGGCGGGGAGCTGTTTTTT. Its protein product is CASRPTGDGGELFF.

Turning to this clonotype: Its ends do not fully match the called genes, so a read error is possible. The CDR3 region is CVSSLGADTQYF. The CDR3 region has the DNA TGTGTCAGCAGCTTGGGAGCAGATACGCAGTATTTT. The chain uses TRBV7-8 and TRBJ2-3; weak D call: TRBD2 (5 bases). The germline V gene encodes CDR1 SGHVS and CDR2 FQNEAQ. The length of the CDR3 is 12 residues.

This chain joins TRBV7-9 and TRBJ2-7, with D perhaps TRBD1 (6 bases). This CDR3 is built from 15 residues. Germline CDR1 reads SEHNR; CDR2 reads FQNEAQ (reference sequence). Trimming cost V 3 bases and J 2 bases, with 14 bases left between them. CDR3 coding DNA: TGTGCCAGCAGCTTTTTCGGCAGGGGCACCTACGAGCAGTACTTC. Translating gives CASSFFGRGTYEQYF.

This clonotype occurred a few times. The V and J genes are TRBV11-2 and TRBJ1-1, with D hard to call. V lost 4 bases to trimming and J lost 7 bases, with 13 bases between them. Germline CDR1 reads SGHAT; CDR2 reads FQNNGV. The CDR3 has 13 amino acids. CDR3 nucleotide sequence: TGTGCCAGCAGCTCCCCCCCCGGCATTGAAGCTTTCTTT. Its protein product is CASSSPPGIEAFF.

This clonotype was observed at least ten times. The chain carries TRBV24-1 and TRBJ2-7, with D perhaps TRBD2 (5 bases). V was cut by 4 bases and J by 2 bases, with 20 bases left in between. Germline CDR1 reads KGHDR; CDR2 reads SFDVKD. The CDR3 is 17 amino acids. The CDR3 spells CATSEPLVPGSTYEQYV. CDR3 DNA: TGTGCCACCAGTGAGCCACTAGTCCCGGGGAGTACCTACGAGCAGTACGTC.

This clonotype was found many times. The rearrangement links TRBV10-2 to TRBJ2-3; 7 bases are a match to TRBD2. Germline V gene lookup returns CDR1 WSHSY and CDR2 SAAADI. Trimming cost V 5 bases and J 4 bases; bases outside gene matches: 3. This CDR3 has 13 residues. CDR3 coding DNA: TGCGCCAGCAGTCTGGGGAGGGCAGATACGCAGTATTTT. Encoded protein: CASSLGRADTQYF.

This clonotype turned up a few times. The chain employs TRBV30 and TRBJ2-3; TRBD2 is a possible D gene (5 bases). The V gene lost 4 bases and the J gene lost 8 bases, with 16 bases spanning the gap. This CDR3 has 13 residues. CDR1 and CDR2 from the germline V gene are GTSNPN and SVGIG (reference sequence). CDR3 DNA: TGTGCCTGGACGGGAATGACTACCGTTACGCAGTATTTT. It translates to CAWTGMTTVTQYF.

The rearrangement uses TRBV7-8 and TRBJ2-1; no definite D call. The V end was cut by 6 bases, the J end by 5 bases, with 8 bases between. The CDR3 runs to 12 residues. Germline assignment: CDR1 SGHVS and CDR2 FQNEAQ. DNA for the CDR3: TGTGCCAGCAGTTACACGAACAATGAGCAGTTCTTC. It specifies CASSYTNNEQFF.

This clonotype was picked up many times. The chain is built from TRBV29-1 and TRBJ1-2, with D possibly TRBD1 on 5 matching bases. This CDR3 is 14 amino acids long. The V end was cut by 6 bases, the J end by 5 bases, with 19 bases between. Germline CDR1 and CDR2: SQVTM and ANQGSEA. CDR3 in amino acids: CSVSPGTGPYGYTF. The CDR3 DNA reads as TGCAGCGTCTCCCCCGGGACGGGACCTTATGGCTACACCTTC. Combining the CDR3 with reference TRBV29-1 and TRBJ1-2 gives the whole variable domain SAVISQKPSRDICQRGTSLTIQCQVDSQVTMMFWYRQQPGQSLTLIATANQGSEATYESGFVIDKFPISRPNLTFSTLTVSNMSPEDSSIYLCSVSPGTGPYGYTFGSGTRLTVV.

This clonotype has a handful of counts. J is TRBJ2-3 and V is TRBV27; perhaps D is TRBD1 or TRBD2 (6 bases each). This CDR3 is 16 amino acids long. Trimming took off 3 bases at V and 0 bases at J, with 13 bases between the two ends. Germline V gene data show CDR1 as MNHEY and CDR2 as SMNVEV (reference sequence). The CDR3 is CASSLATGTSTDTQYF. The DNA for the CDR3 is TGTGCCAGCAGTTTGGCCACAGGGACTAGCACAGATACGCAGTATTTT.

CDR3: CASRGQGNSNQPQHF. The CDR3 DNA reads TGTGCCAGCAGAGGACAGGGGAATAGCAATCAGCCCCAGCATTTT. The chain has TRBV2 and TRBJ1-5; 9 bases are shared with TRBD1. Per germline, CDR1 SNHLY and CDR2 FYNNEI. CDR3 length equals 15 residues. V lost 6 bases and J lost 0; bases outside the gene matches: 3. Looking up the rest from reference TRBV2 and TRBJ1-5 gives the full variable domain: EPEVTQTPSHQVTQMGQEVILRCVPISNHLYFYWYRQILGQKVEFLVSFYNNEISEKSEIFDDQFSVERPDGSNFTLKIRSTKLEDSAMYFCASRGQGNSNQPQHFGDGTRLSIL.

This clonotype was counted a few times. The J gene is TRBJ2-4, the V gene TRBV7-8; TRBD2 might be the D (5 bases). V was pared by 1 base and J by 2 bases, with 6 bases between. The CDR3 consists of 14 residues. The germline V gene has CDR1 SGHVS and CDR2 FQNEAQ. The CDR3 reads CASSLGGPKNIQYF. CDR3 sequence (DNA): TGTGCCAGCAGCTTAGGAGGGCCCAAAAACATTCAGTACTTC.

The CDR3 DNA is TGTGCCAGCAGTTTATGGTCCAGGGCCCCGAACACCGGGGAGCTGTTTTTT. This codes for CASSLWSRAPNTGELFF. This chain connects TRBV28 to TRBJ2-2, with a tentative D call TRBD1 (5 bases). CDR1 and CDR2 (germline): MDHEN, SYDVKM. Trimming stripped 0 bases from V and 0 bases from J, with 11 bases between. CDR3 length: 17 amino acids.

The V and J genes are TRBV27 and TRBJ2-4; the D is unclear. The length of the CDR3 is 16 residues. Germline V gene sequence: CDR1 MNHEY, CDR2 SMNVEV (reference sequence). The V gene lost 5 bases and the J gene lost 3 bases, with 17 bases spanning the gap. CDR3 in DNA: TGTGCCAGCAGTCCCCTGGTGAGAAGGATCAAAAACATTCAGTACTTC. This gives the protein CASSPLVRRIKNIQYF.